This entry lists 7 T cell receptor beta chains sequenced from one sample in a study of beta chain features in type 1 diabetes. The isolated RNA, all of it, was reverse transcribed, so expressed TCRB transcripts were what got sequenced. Repertoires were generated with immunoSEQ multiplex PCR, while TCRdb's copy carries only in-frame clones and drops some. The data hold 150,000 to 200,000 clones, with approximately 8.4% observed a single time. The specimen was central memory CD4+ T cells from blood. These receptors were collected from a woman aged 18-30 years in good health.

This clone was seen only a few times. The chain is built from TRBV29-1 and TRBJ1-1; D perhaps matches TRBD1 (5 bases). The germline gives CDR1 SQVTM, CDR2 ANQGSEA. This CDR3 has 14 residues. With 7 bases removed from V and 1 base from J, the gap between germline ends came to 16 bases. CDR3 residues: CSAGGDSSNTEAFF. CDR3 sequence (DNA): TGCAGCGCCGGGGGAGACAGTTCGAACACTGAAGCTTTCTTT.

J is TRBJ2-3 and V is TRBV6-6, with D possibly matching TRBD2 (5 bases). The length of the CDR3 is 14 residues. V lost 8 bases and J lost 1, with 13 bases in between. Per the germline V gene, CDR1 is MNHNY and CDR2 is SVGAGI (reference sequence). This chain's CDR3 is CASSSWTGTDTQYF. The DNA for the CDR3 is TGTGCCAGCTCCTCCTGGACTGGCACAGATACGCAGTATTTT.

The V call is TRBV5-6, the J call TRBJ1-1, with D perhaps matching TRBD1 (6 bases). Trimming cost V 0 bases and J 7 bases, with 13 bases left between them. Germline V gene sequence: CDR1 SGHDT, CDR2 YYEEEE. The CDR3 extends over 14 amino acids. CDR3 loop: CASSLGAGVGEAFF. CDR3 in DNA: TGTGCCAGCAGCTTGGGGGCAGGGGTGGGTGAAGCTTTCTTT.

The rearrangement links TRBV4-1 to TRBJ1-4, with D uncertain. Germline assignment: CDR1 MGHRA and CDR2 YSYEKL. The CDR3 consists of 14 residues. Trimming left V 1 base short and J 6 bases short, with 9 bases between. The CDR3: CASSQARADEKLFF. CDR3 coding DNA: TGCGCCAGCAGCCAAGCGAGGGCAGATGAAAAACTGTTTTTT.

In this sample, this clone turned up a few times. The J gene is TRBJ2-5, the V gene TRBV5-8; TRBD2 might be the D (6 bases). The CDR3 consists of 14 residues. The germline V and J ends were trimmed by 0 bases and 7 bases, with 13 bases remaining between them. Germline V CDR1 and CDR2: SGHTS, YDEGEE. CDR3 residues: CASSLEATEGTQYF. CDR3 sequence (DNA): TGTGCCAGCAGCTTGGAGGCCACGGAGGGGACCCAGTACTTC.

The V and J genes are TRBV11-2 and TRBJ1-2; no definite D call. Germline loops: CDR1 SGHAT, CDR2 FQNNGV. Deletions cut 2 bases from V and 8 bases from J, with 12 bases between. CDR3 length: 13 residues. In nucleotides, the CDR3 is TGTGCCAGCAGCTTATTTGGAGAAAGAGGCTACACCTTC. Its translation: CASSLFGERGYTF. The full variable domain, with the rest looked up from reference TRBV11-2 and TRBJ1-2, is EAGVAQSPRYKIIEKRQSVAFWCNPISGHATLYWYQQILGQGPKLLIQFQNNGVVDDSQLPKDRFSAERLKGVDSTLKIQPAKLEDSAVYLCASSLFGERGYTFGSGTRLTVV.

This clone showed up just a few times. The chain links TRBV30 to TRBJ2-3, with D unclear. Deletions cut 0 bases from V and 6 bases from J, with 4 bases between. CDR1 is GTSNPN and CDR2 is SVGIG in the germline V gene (reference sequence). CDR3 length: 11 residues. CDR3 nucleotide sequence: TGTGCCTGGAGTGTAACTGATACGCAGTATTTT. As protein: CAWSVTDTQYF.